This T cell receptor (beta chain) derives from a study of breast tumors, draining lymph nodes, adjacent tissues. TCRdb re-analysed the multiplex PCR reads in MiXCR, keeping a single row per CDR3 protein. Here the sample spans about 130,000 distinct CDR3 sequences, 15% to 20% being singletons. V lost 3 bases and J lost 2, with 1 base in between. The CDR3 is made up of 12 amino acids. The germline V gene encodes CDR1 SGHTA and CDR2 FQGNSA. This clonotype came up many times. Its antigen is currently unknown. Findings and caveats of the study: Tumor and nontumor repertoires were significantly more similar in luminal-like than in basal-like breast cancer. Tumor repertoires ranked between lymph nodes and nontumor tissue in diversity, with V and J gene preferences.

Breast cancer patients provided tissue from their axillary draining lymph nodes. The chain employs TRBV7-2 and TRBJ2-2; D gene uncertain. This clonotype originated in a female donor with breast cancer. Some clones in this sample may be carry-over from other donors' samples. Material for sequencing was axillary lymph node tissue. DNA for the CDR3: TGTGCCAGCAGCTTTAACACCGGGGAGCTGTTTTTT. Encoded protein: CASSFNTGELFF.